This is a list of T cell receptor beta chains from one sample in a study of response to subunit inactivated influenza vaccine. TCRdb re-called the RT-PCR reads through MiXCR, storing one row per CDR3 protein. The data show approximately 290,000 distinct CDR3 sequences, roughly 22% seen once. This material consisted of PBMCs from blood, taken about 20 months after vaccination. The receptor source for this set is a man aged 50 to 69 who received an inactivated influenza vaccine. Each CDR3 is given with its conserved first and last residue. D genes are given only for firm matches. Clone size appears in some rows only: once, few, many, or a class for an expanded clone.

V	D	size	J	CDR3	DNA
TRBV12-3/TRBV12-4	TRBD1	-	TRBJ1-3	CASSPPVGQGFTGNTIYF	TGTGCCAGCAGCCCCCCGGTGGGACAGGGATTTACTGGAAACACCATATATTTT
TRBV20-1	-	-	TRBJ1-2	CSAERRAGKF	TGCAGTGCTGAACGACGGGCCGGAAAATTC
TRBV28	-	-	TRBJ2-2	CASSLSEIGELFF	TGTGCCAGCAGTCTCTCAGAGATCGGGGAGCTGTTTTTT
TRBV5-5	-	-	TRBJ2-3	CASSLVPVDTDTQYF	TGTGCCAGCAGCTTGGTACCCGTGGACACAGATACGCAGTATTTT
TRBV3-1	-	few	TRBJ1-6	CASSQLDRGDSPLHF	TGTGCCAGCAGCCAGTTGGACAGAGGGGATTCACCCCTCCACTTT
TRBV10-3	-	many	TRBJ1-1	CAIRGTGNTEAFF	TGTGCCATCAGGGGGACGGGGAACACTGAAGCTTTCTTT
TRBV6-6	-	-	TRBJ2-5	CASSLMSRETQYF	TGTGCCAGCAGCCTAATGTCCCGAGAGACCCAGTACTTC
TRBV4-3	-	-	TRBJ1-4	CASSQDFRSNEKLFF	TGCGCCAGCAGCCAAGACTTCAGGAGCAATGAAAAACTGTTTTTT
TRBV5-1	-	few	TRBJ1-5	CASSLWGGQPQHF	TGCGCCAGCAGCTTATGGGGTGGTCAGCCCCAGCATTTT
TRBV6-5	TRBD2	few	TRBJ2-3	CASSYSSSGGNTQYF	TGTGCCAGCAGTTACTCTTCATCGGGGGGGAATACGCAGTATTTT
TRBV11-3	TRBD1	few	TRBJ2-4	CASSLVPQDRGFWNIQYF	TGTGCCAGCAGCTTAGTACCCCAGGACAGGGGCTTTTGGAACATTCAGTACTTC
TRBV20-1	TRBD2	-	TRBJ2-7	CSARGSLTSGLTYEQYF	TGCAGTGCTAGAGGCTCCCTGACTAGCGGGCTGACCTACGAGCAGTACTTC
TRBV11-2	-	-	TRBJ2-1	CASSFTLEQFF	TGTGCCAGCAGCTTCACCTTAGAGCAGTTCTTC
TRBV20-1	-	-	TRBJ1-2	CSARAVQGYTYGYTF	TGCAGTGCTAGAGCGGTGCAGGGCTATACTTATGGCTACACCTTC
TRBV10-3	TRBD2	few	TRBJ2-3	CAISARLAGDNTQYF	TGTGCCATCAGCGCTCGACTAGCGGGGGACAATACGCAGTATTTT
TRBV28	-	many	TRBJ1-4	CASSLTGRPANEKLFF	TGTGCCAGCAGTTTGACGGGGCGTCCGGCTAATGAAAAACTGTTTTTT
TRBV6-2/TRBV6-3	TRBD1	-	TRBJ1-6	CASSYGRGGSNSPLHF	TGTGCCAGCAGTTACGGTAGAGGGGGCTCCAATTCACCCCTCCACTTT
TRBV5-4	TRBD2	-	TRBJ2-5	CASSLGTSVETQYF	TGTGCCAGCAGCTTGGGGACTAGCGTTGAGACCCAGTACTTC
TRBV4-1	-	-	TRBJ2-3	CASSQGSMIVTDTQYF	TGCGCCAGCAGCCAAGGTTCGATGATCGTCACAGATACGCAGTATTTT
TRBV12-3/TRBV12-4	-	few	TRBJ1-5	CASSQRSGLPGAQHF	TGTGCCAGCAGTCAAAGGTCGGGGCTACCTGGGGCCCAGCATTTT
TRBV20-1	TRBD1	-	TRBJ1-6	CSARQGGFGNSPLHF	TGCAGTGCCCGACAGGGGGGATTTGGAAATTCACCCCTCCACTTT
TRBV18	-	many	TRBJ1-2	CASSPPGFGYTF	TGTGCCAGCTCACCACCGGGTTTCGGCTACACCTTC
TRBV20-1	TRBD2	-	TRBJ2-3	CSAPDLAGGSVDTQYF	TGCAGTGCCCCTGACCTAGCGGGAGGTTCGGTAGATACGCAGTATTTT
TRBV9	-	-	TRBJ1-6	CASSATDGGNSPLHF	TGTGCCAGCAGTGCTACCGACGGGGGGAATTCACCCCTCCACTTT
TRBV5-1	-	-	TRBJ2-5	CASSPQASGETQYF	TGCGCCAGCTCGCCCCAAGCGTCGGGTGAGACCCAGTACTTC
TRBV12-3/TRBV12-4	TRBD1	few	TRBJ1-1	CASSLTGSEAFF	TGTGCCAGCAGTTTGACAGGGTCTGAAGCTTTCTTT
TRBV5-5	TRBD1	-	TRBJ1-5	CASSPQGVSNQPQHF	TGTGCCAGCAGCCCCCAGGGGGTTAGCAATCAGCCCCAGCATTTT
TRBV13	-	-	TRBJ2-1	CASSYRGEPSSYNEQFF	TGTGCCAGCAGCTATAGGGGAGAACCCTCCTCCTACAATGAGCAGTTCTTC
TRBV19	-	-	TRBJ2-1	CASRSSGTRGNEQFF	TGTGCCAGTAGGTCTTCCGGGACCCGGGGCAATGAGCAGTTCTTC
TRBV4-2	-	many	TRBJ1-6	CASSQDVANSPLHF	TGTGCCAGCAGCCAAGATGTGGCTAATTCACCCCTCCACTTT
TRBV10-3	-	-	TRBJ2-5	CAISDSKETQYF	TGTGCCATCAGTGATAGTAAAGAGACCCAGTACTTC
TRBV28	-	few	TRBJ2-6	CASSPGGGSFGANVLTF	TGTGCCAGCAGCCCCGGTGGGGGTAGCTTTGGGGCCAACGTCCTGACTTTC
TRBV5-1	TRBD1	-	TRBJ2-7	CASSIGQVTDEQYF	TGCGCCAGCAGCATCGGACAGGTCACCGACGAGCAGTACTTC
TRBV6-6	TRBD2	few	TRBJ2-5	CASSSRTSGQETQYF	TGTGCCAGCAGTTCCCGGACTAGCGGGCAAGAGACCCAGTACTTC
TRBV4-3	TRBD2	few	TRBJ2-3	CASSQETSLTDTQYF	TGCGCCAGCAGCCAAGAGACTAGCCTCACAGATACGCAGTATTTT
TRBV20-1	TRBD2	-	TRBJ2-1	CSAAKLAGVINEQFF	TGCAGTGCTGCAAAACTAGCGGGAGTTATTAATGAGCAGTTCTTC
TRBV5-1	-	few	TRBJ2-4	CASSLVREGKNIQYF	TGCGCCAGCAGCTTAGTGAGGGAAGGCAAAAACATTCAGTACTTC
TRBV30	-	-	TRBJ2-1	CAWSVRGGAMSYNEQFF	TGTGCCTGGAGTGTACGTGGGGGGGCCATGTCCTACAATGAGCAGTTCTTC
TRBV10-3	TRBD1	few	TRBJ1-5	CAIRQGMSNQPQHF	TGTGCCATACGACAGGGGATGAGCAATCAGCCCCAGCATTTT
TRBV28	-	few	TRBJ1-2	CASSSPINYGYTF	TGTGCCAGCAGTTCTCCTATTAACTATGGCTACACCTTC
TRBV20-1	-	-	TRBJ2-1	CSASGAAYNEQFF	TGCAGTGCTAGCGGGGCAGCCTACAATGAGCAGTTCTTC
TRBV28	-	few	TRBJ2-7	CASSLSSLVEQYF	TGTGCCAGCAGTTTATCCTCCCTAGTCGAGCAGTACTTC
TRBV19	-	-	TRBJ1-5	CASSIDGSTRPQHF	TGTGCCAGTAGTATAGATGGTAGTACAAGGCCCCAGCATTTT
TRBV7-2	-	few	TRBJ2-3	CASSPSTGSTDTQYF	TGTGCCAGCAGCCCCTCGACAGGCAGCACAGATACGCAGTATTTT